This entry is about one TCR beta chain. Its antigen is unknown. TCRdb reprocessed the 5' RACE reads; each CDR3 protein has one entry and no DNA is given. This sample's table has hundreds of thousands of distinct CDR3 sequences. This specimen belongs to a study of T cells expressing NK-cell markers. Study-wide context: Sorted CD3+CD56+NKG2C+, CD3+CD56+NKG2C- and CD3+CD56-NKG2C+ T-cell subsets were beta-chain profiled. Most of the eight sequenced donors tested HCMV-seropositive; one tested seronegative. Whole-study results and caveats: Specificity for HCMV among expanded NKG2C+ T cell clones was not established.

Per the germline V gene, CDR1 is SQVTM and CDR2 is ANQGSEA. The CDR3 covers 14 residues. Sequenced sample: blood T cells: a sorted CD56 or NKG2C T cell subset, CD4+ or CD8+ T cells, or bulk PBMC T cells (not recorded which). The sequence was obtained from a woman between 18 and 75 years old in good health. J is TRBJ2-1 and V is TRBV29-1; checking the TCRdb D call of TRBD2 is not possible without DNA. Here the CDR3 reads CSVLSGRALNEQFF.